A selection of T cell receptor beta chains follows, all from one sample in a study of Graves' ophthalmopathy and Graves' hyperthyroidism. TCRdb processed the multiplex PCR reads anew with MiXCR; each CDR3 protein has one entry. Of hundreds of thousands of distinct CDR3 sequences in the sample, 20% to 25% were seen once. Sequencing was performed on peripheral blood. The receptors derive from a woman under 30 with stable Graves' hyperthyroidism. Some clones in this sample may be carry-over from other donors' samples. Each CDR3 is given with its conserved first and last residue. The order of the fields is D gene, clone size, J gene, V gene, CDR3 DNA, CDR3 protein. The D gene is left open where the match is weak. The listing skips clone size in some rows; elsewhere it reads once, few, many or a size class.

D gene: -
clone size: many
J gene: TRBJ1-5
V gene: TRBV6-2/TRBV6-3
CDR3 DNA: TGTGCCAGCAATACAGGATATAGCAATCAGCCCCAGCATTTT
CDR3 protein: CASNTGYSNQPQHF

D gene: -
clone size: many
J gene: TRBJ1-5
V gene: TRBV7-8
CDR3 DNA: TGTGCCAGCAGCTTAGAGGGACCCCTGCTGTTCTCCCAGCATTTT
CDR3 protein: CASSLEGPLLFSQHF

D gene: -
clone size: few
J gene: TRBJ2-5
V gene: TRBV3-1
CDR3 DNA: TGTGCCAGCAGCCAATCTACTTACAGCCAAGAGACCCAGTACTTC
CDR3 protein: CASSQSTYSQETQYF

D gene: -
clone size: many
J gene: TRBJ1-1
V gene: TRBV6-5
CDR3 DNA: TGTGCCAGCAGTTTTACAGGGTTAGGTACTGAAGCTTTCTTT
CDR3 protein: CASSFTGLGTEAFF

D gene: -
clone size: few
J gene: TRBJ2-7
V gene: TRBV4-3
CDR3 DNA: TGCGCCAGCAGCTTTGGGGTGGGCTCCTACGAGCAGTACTTC
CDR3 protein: CASSFGVGSYEQYF

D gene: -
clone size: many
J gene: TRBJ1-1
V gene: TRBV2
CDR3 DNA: TGTGCCAGCAGTGGGGGGCAGGCCAGAAACACTGAAGCTTTCTTT
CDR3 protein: CASSGGQARNTEAFF

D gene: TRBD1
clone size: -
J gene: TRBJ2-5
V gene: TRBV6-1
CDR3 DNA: TGTGCCAGCAGAAGGAGGGACAGGGCGTATCAGGAGACCCAGTACTTC
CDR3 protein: CASRRRDRAYQETQYF

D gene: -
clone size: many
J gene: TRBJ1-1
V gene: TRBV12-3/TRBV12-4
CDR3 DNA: TGTGCCAGCAGTGGCCAAACAGGGAGGACTGAAGCTTTCTTT
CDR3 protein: CASSGQTGRTEAFF

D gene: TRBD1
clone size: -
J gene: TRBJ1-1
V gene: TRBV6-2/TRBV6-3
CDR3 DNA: TGTGCCAGCGGTCGTAACAGGGGGGAGACTGAAGCTTTCTTT
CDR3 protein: CASGRNRGETEAFF

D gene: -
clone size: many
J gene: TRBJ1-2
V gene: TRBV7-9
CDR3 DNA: TGTGCCAGCAGCTCGCCCGAGGGTGGCTACACCTTC
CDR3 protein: CASSSPEGGYTF

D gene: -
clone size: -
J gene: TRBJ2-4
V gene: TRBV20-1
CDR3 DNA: TGCAGTGCTAACCGAGGAGCGGGAGCCAAAAACATTCAGTACTTC
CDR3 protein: CSANRGAGAKNIQYF

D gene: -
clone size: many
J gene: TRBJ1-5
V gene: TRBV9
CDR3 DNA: TGTGCCAGCAGCCTCGGGGGGGGGCTTGGGCCCCAGCATTTT
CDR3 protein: CASSLGGGLGPQHF

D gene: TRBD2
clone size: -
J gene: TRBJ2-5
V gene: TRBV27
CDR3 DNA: TGTGCCAGCAGTTTAATCCCTAGCGGGAGGGAGACCCAGTACTTC
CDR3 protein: CASSLIPSGRETQYF

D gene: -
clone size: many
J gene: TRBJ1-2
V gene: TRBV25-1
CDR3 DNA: TGTGCCAGCAGTGAATATGGGCAGGGTGGGAACTATGGCTACACCTTC
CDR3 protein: CASSEYGQGGNYGYTF

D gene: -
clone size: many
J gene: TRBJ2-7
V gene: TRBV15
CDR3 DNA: TGTGCCACCAGCAAAGAAGCGAAAACCTACGAGCAGTACTTC
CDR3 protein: CATSKEAKTYEQYF

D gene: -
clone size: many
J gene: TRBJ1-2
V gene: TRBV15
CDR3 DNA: TGTGCCACCAGCAGAGATAGGGGGGAGAGCTATGGCTACACCTTC
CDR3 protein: CATSRDRGESYGYTF

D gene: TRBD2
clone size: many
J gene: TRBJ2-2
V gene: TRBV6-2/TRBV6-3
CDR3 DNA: TGTGCCAGCAGTTCAGAAAGTTGGCGGGGGAATACCGGGGAGCTGTTTTTT
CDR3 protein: CASSSESWRGNTGELFF

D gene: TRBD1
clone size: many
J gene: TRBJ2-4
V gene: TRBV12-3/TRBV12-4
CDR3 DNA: TGTGCCAGCAGCACGGGACAGGGTTCCATTCAGTACTTC
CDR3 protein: CASSTGQGSIQYF

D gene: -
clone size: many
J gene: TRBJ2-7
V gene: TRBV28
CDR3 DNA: TGTGCCAGCAGTCGCGTGTACGAGCAGTACTTC
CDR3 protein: CASSRVYEQYF

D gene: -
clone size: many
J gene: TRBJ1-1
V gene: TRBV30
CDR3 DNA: TGTGCCTGGAGTGTCGACTTGAACACTGAAGCTTTCTTT
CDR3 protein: CAWSVDLNTEAFF

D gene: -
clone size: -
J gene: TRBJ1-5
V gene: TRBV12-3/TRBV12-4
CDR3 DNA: TGTGCCAGCAGTATCCGGGACGGGAGCAATCAGCCCCAGCATTTT
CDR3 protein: CASSIRDGSNQPQHF

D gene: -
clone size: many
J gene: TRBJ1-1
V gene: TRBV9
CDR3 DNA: TGTGCCAGCAGCCCGGGGGCGCGTGAAGCTTTCTTT
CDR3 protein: CASSPGAREAFF

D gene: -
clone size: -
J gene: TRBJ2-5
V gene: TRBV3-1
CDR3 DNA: TGTGCCAGCAGCCAAGGATGGGGCGGGGGACAGCAAGAGACCCAGTACTTC
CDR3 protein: CASSQGWGGGQQETQYF

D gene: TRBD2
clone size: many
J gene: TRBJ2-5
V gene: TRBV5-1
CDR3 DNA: TGCGCCAGCAGCTTGGTTGTACTAGCGGGAGATGAGACCCAGTACTTC
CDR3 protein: CASSLVVLAGDETQYF

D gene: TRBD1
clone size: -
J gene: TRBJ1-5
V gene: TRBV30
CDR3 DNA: TGTGCCTGGAGTGTACAAGGGGGCGAGCATCAGCCCCAGCATTTT
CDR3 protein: CAWSVQGGEHQPQHF

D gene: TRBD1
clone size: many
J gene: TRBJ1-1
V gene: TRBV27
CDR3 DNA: TGTGCCAGCAGTCTCCGGGACAGGGGGGTTGAAGCTTTCTTT
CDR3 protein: CASSLRDRGVEAFF

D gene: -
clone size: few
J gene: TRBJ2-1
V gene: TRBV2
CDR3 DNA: TGTGCCAGCAAGCTGAGTGTAGGTCCCTACAATGAGCAGTTCTTC
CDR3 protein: CASKLSVGPYNEQFF

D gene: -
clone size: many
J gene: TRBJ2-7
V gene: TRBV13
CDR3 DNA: TGTGCCAGCAGCTTCCGGGACGGTAACTCCTACGAGCAGTACTTC
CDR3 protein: CASSFRDGNSYEQYF

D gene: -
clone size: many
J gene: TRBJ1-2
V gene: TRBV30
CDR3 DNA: TGTGCCTGGACAGACAATAACTATGGCTACACCTTC
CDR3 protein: CAWTDNNYGYTF

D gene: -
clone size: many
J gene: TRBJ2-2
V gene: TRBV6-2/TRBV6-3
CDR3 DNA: TGTGCCAGTGGAACAGGGTGGGGCACCGGGGAGCTGTTTTTT
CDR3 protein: CASGTGWGTGELFF

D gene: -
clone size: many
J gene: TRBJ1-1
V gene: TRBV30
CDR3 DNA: TGTGCCTGTTCGACAGAAGCAATTCCTGAAGCTTTCTTT
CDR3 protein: CACSTEAIPEAFF

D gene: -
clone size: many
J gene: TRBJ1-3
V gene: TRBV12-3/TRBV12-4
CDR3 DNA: TGTGCCAGCAGTTCACCCGGCGCTGGAAACACCATATATTTT
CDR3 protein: CASSSPGAGNTIYF

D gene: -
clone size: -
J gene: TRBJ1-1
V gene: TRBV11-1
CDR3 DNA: TGTGCCAGCAGCTTACGGGACACCCTGTCCCGAGGGGCTGAAGCTTTCTTT
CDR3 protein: CASSLRDTLSRGAEAFF

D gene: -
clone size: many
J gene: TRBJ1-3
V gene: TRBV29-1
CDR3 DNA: TGCAGCGTTGCCTATCGGAGTAGCTCTGGAAACACCATATATTTT
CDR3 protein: CSVAYRSSSGNTIYF

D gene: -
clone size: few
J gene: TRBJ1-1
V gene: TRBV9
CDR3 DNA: TGTGCCAGCAGCCGAGAAGGGGGACCTAACACTGAAGCTTTCTTT
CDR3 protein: CASSREGGPNTEAFF